This T cell receptor (beta chain) is from a study of cytomegalovirus exposure and HLA in healthy donors. The CDR3 is 15 amino acids. Per the germline V gene, CDR1 is MNHNS and CDR2 is SASEGT. Trimming left V 6 bases short and J 0 bases short, with 14 bases between. The PCR ran on 60 Vbeta and 13 Jbeta primers. Authors' processing steps: In a later analysis, of some 80 million unique beta chains, around 11 million appeared in at least two donors. Assay used: immunoSEQ multiplex PCR; TCRdb lists only in-frame clones, some missing. V and J calls and clone size are given by that table; D and trimming were obtained from the DNA. Of around 200,000 clones in the sample, roughly 80% are singletons; the top ten hold around 16%.

Sequencing was carried out using PBMCs. The chain combines TRBV6-1 with TRBJ1-2, with D possibly being TRBD1 (5 bases). This sequence originates from a man aged 40-50 years in good health and CMV-seronegative. The DNA of the CDR3 is TGTGCCAGCAGGGGGGGAACAGCCACTAACTATGGCTACACCTTC. Amino acids: CASRGGTATNYGYTF.